The 2 T cell receptor beta chains reported below all come from one sample, sequenced in a study of T cell repertoires in cytomegalovirus infection. MiXCR, run by TCRdb on the reads, gives a single entry per CDR3 protein. The data contain around 350,000 distinct CDR3 sequences, about a sixth of them singletons. Sequencing was done on a sample of PBMCs. These TCRs come from a human donor in good health (CMV status not recorded). Some clones in this sample may be carry-over from other donors' samples.

This clonotype showed up many times. The chain has TRBV28 and TRBJ2-7; 7 nucleotides agree with TRBD1. Losses at the gene ends were 7 bases for V and 3 bases for J; bases not matched to a gene: 6. This CDR3 spans 13 amino acids. Germline V lookup: CDR1 MDHEN, CDR2 SYDVKM. CDR3 DNA: TGTGCCAGCAACCTCGGGACAGACTACGAGCAGTACTTC. This gives the protein CASNLGTDYEQYF.

This clonotype was counted ten times or more. The gene calls are TRBV7-2 and TRBJ2-5; D gene uncertain. The length of the CDR3 is 13 residues. The V gene lost 5 bases and the J gene lost 7 bases, with 14 bases spanning the gap. Germline lookup yields CDR1 SGHTA and CDR2 FQGNSA. The CDR3 DNA sequence: TGTGCCAGCAGCCGCCAAGAATCTGGGACCCAGTACTTC. Protein: CASSRQESGTQYF.